A single sample gave rise to the 9 T cell receptor beta chains below, sequenced in a study of kidney transplant recipient with SARS-CoV-2 infection. TCRdb re-analysed the reads in MiXCR, keeping a single row per CDR3 protein. The table has 200,000 to 300,000 distinct CDR3 sequences, under 35% seen once; the top ten hold almost 7.5%. The sample was a blood sample, taken at baseline and on day 111 from a kidney transplant recipient. The origin of the receptors is a male patient between 25 and 39 years old who had COVID-19 and was a kidney transplant recipient. Some T cells may possibly be graft donor cells.

This chain joins TRBV11-1 and TRBJ2-1; TRBD2 agrees at 9 bases. Germline CDR1 and CDR2: SGHAT and FQDESV (reference sequence). This CDR3 comprises 16 residues. With 2 bases clipped from V and 6 bases from J, the junction kept 8 bases outside the gene matches. DNA for the CDR3: TGTGCCAGCAGCTTATCAGCGGGGGGTTTGTGCAATGAGCAGTTCTTC. This sequence encodes CASSLSAGGLCNEQFF.

At least ten counts were recorded for this clonotype. The CDR3 loop reads CASSSLRLAGGPGELFF. The CDR3 DNA reads as TGTGCCAGCAGCTCCCTGAGACTAGCGGGGGGGCCGGGGGAGCTGTTTTTT. The V call is TRBV7-3, the J call TRBJ2-2; 14 bases fit TRBD2. Losses at the gene ends were 4 bases for V and 8 bases for J; bases not matched to a gene: 9. CDR3 size: 17 residues. Germline V gene lookup returns CDR1 SGHTA and CDR2 FQGTGA. The variable domain in full, with the rest retrieved from reference TRBV7-3 and TRBJ2-2, is GAGVSQTPSNKVTEKGKYVELRCDPISGHTALYWYRQSLGQGPEFLIYFQGTGAADDSGLPNDRFFAVRPEGSVSTLKIQRTERGDSAVYLCASSSLRLAGGPGELFFGEGSRLTVL.

Many counts were recorded for this clonotype. The chain recombines TRBV28 with TRBJ1-2; tentatively, D is TRBD1 (6 bases). This CDR3 region has 16 residues. CDR1 MDHEN and CDR2 SYDVKM come from the germline V gene. V was shortened by 6 bases and J by 0 bases, with 17 bases between the two germline ends. CDR3 coding DNA: TGTGCCAGCAGACAACAGGGAATGGAGGCTAACTATGGCTACACCTTC. Protein sequence: CASRQQGMEANYGYTF.

This clonotype was detected ten times or more. The chain combines TRBV27 with TRBJ2-7; no reliable D call. V lost 10 bases and J lost 2, with 21 bases in between. Per the germline V gene, CDR1 is MNHEY and CDR2 is SMNVEV (reference sequence). The CDR3 consists of 15 residues. This chain's CDR3 is CATSETFAAPYEQYF. The CDR3 DNA follows: TGTGCCACCTCAGAGACGTTCGCGGCTCCCTACGAGCAGTACTTC.

This clonotype came up a few times. The rearrangement joins TRBV7-6 to TRBJ1-2; D gene unclear. Germline V CDR1 and CDR2: SGHVS, FNYEAQ. V lost 3 bases and J 4 bases, leaving 21 bases between the germline ends. CDR3 length: 17 amino acids. For the CDR3, the DNA is TGTGCCAGCAGCTTGTGCATTGAATCTCGAAAGACCTATGGCTACACCTTC. Protein: CASSLCIESRKTYGYTF.

This clonotype showed up many times. This chain links TRBV6-8 with TRBJ2-7; TRBD2 aligns across 7 bases. The trim removed 9 bases at V and 3 bases at J, leaving 8 bases unmatched. CDR3 length equals 13 residues. CDR1 and CDR2 (germline): MNHGY, SAAAGT. The CDR3 reads CASDWTRSYEQYF. CDR3 coding DNA: TGTGCCAGTGACTGGACTAGGAGCTACGAGCAGTACTTC.

This clonotype was counted many times. V and J are TRBV6-5 and TRBJ1-2; 7 positions match TRBD1. Germline trimming cut 2 bases from V and 2 bases from J; bases unmatched to any gene: 5. Germline CDR1 and CDR2: MNHEY and SVGAGI. The CDR3 sequence is 15 residues long. The CDR3 sequence: CASSYTTGTNYGYTF. CDR3 bases: TGTGCCAGCAGTTACACGACAGGGACGAACTATGGCTACACCTTC.

As for this clonotype: A much larger clone differs from this one at a single base, so this may be a read error. The chain is built from TRBV11-2 and TRBJ1-5; maybe TRBD1 (6 bases). Trimming took off 7 bases at V and 6 bases at J, with 16 bases between the two ends. The germline gives CDR1 SGHAT, CDR2 FQNNGV. The CDR3 runs 14 residues. The CDR3 DNA follows: TGTGCCAGCAACCCAACAGGGAAGGGTCAGCCCCAGCATTTT. It is translated as CASNPTGKGQPQHF.

For this clonotype: Since a much larger clone is just one base distant, this may be a read error. The chain employs TRBV7-2 and TRBJ2-3; TRBD1 aligns across 7 bases. The end of the DNA is better explained by TRBJ2-7, so the J call may be wrong. The CDR3 extends over 16 amino acids. CDR1 and CDR2 (germline): SGHTA, FQGNSA. Here the CDR3 reads CASSFALYRGYHKQYF. CDR3 bases: TGTGCCAGCAGCTTCGCCCTTTACAGGGGCTACCACAAGCAGTACTTC.